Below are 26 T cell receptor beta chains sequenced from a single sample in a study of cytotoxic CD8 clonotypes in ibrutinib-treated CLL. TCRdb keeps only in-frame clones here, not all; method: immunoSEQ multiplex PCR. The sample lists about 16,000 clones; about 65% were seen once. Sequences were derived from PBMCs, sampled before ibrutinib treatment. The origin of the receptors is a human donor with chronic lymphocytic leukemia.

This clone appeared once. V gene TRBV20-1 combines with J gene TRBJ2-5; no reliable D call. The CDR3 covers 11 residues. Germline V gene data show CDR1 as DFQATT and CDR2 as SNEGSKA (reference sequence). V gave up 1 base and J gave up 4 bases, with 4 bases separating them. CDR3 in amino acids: CSARAGETQYF. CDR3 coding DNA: TGCAGTGCTAGAGCAGGAGAGACCCAGTACTTC.

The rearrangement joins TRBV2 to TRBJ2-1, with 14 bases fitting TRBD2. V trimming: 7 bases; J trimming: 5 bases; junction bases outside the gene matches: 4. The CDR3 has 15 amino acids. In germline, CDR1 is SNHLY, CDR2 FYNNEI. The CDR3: CASKRGLAGDNEQFF. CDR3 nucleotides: TGTGCCAGCAAGCGGGGACTAGCGGGGGACAATGAGCAGTTCTTC.

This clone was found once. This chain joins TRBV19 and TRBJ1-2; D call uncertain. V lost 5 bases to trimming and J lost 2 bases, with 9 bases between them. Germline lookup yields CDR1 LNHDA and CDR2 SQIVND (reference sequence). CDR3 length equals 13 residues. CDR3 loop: CASSPSTNYGYTF. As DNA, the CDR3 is TGTGCCAGTAGTCCCAGCACAAACTATGGCTACACCTTC.

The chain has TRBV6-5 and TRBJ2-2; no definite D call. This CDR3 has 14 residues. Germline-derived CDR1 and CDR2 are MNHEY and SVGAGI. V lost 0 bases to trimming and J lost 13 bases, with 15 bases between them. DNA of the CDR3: TGTGCCAGCAGTTACTCGAAGAGTAGGCCGAGGCTGTTTTTT. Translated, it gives CASSYSKSRPRLFF.

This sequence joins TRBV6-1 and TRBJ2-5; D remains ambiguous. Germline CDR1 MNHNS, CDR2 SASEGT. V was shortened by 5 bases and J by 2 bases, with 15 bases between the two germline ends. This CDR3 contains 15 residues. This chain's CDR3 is CASSPRRRIQETQYF. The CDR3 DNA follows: TGTGCCAGCAGTCCCCGACGGCGCATACAAGAGACCCAGTACTTC.

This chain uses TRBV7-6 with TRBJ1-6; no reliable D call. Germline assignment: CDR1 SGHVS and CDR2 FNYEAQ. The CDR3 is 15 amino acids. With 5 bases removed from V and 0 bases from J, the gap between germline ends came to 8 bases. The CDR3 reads CASSGRDSYNSPLHF. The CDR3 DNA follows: TGTGCCAGCAGCGGCCGAGACTCCTATAATTCACCCCTCCACTTT.

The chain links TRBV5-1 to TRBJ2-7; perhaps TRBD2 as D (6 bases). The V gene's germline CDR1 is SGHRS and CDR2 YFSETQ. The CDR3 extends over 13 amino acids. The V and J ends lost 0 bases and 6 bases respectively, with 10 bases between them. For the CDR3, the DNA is TGCGCCAGCAGCTTGGTTGAGGAGGGCGAGCAGTACTTC. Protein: CASSLVEEGEQYF. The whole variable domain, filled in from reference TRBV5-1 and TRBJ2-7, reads KAGVTQTPRYLIKTRGQQVTLSCSPISGHRSVSWYQQTPGQGLQFLFEYFSETQRNKGNFPGRFSGRQFSNSRSEMNVSTLELGDSALYLCASSLVEEGEQYFGPGTRLTVT.

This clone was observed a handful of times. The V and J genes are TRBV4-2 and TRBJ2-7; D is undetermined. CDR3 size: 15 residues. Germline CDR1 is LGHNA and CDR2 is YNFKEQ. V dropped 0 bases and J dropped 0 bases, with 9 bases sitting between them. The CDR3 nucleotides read TGTGCCAGCAGCCAAGATGTGGACGGCTCCTACGAGCAGTACTTC. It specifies CASSQDVDGSYEQYF.

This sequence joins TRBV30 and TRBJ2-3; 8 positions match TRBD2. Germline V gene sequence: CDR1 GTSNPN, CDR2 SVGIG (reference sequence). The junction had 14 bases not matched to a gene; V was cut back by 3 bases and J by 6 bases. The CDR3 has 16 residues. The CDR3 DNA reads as TGTGCCTGGAGCCCTGGCCCCGGGGGGGCTAGGGATACGCAGTATTTT. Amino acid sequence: CAWSPGPGGARDTQYF.

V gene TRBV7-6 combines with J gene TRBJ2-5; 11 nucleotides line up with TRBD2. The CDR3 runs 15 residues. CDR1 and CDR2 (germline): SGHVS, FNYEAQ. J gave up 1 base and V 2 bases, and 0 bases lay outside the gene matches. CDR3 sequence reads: CASSLLAGGQETQYF. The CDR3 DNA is TGTGCCAGCAGCTTACTAGCGGGGGGCCAAGAGACCCAGTACTTC.

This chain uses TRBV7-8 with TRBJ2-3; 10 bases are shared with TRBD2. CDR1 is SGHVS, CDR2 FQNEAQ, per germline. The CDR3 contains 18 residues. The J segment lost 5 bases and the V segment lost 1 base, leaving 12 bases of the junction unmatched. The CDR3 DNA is TGTGCCAGCAGCTTAGGTCAGCGGGGGGGCCCCCGGAAAGATACGCAGTATTTT. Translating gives CASSLGQRGGPRKDTQYF.

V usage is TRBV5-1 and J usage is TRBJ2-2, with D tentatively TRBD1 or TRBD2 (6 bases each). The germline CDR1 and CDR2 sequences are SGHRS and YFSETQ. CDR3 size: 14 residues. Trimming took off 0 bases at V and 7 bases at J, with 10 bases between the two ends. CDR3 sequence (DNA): TGCGCCAGCAGCTTGGAGGGGGGCGTCGGGGAGCTGTTTTTT. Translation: CASSLEGGVGELFF.

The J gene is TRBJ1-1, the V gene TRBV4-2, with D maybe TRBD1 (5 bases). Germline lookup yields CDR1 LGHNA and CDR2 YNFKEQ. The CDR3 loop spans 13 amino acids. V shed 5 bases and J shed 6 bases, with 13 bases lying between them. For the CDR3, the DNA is TGTGCCAGCAGCTCTTCATGGGGACCTGAAGCTTTCTTT. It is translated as CASSSSWGPEAFF.

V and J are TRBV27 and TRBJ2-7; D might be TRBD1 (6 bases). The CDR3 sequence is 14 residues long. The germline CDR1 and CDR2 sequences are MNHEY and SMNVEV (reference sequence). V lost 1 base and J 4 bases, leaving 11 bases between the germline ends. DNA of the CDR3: TGTGCCAGCAGTTTATATTGGGGGCCATACGAGCAGTACTTC. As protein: CASSLYWGPYEQYF.

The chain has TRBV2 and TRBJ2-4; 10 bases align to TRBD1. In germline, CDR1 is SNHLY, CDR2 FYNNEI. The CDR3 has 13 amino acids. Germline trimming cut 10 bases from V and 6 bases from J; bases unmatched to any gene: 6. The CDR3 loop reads CAIRTGGRNIQYF. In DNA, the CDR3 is TGTGCCATCAGGACAGGGGGTAGAAACATTCAGTACTTC.

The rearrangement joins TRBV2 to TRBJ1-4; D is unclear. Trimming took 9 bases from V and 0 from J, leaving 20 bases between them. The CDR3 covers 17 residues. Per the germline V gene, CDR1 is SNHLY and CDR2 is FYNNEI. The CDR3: CASSLPDRAATNEKLFF. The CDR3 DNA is TGTGCCAGTTCACTCCCGGACCGGGCTGCAACTAATGAAAAACTGTTTTTT. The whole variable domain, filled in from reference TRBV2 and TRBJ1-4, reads EPEVTQTPSHQVTQMGQEVILRCVPISNHLYFYWYRQILGQKVEFLVSFYNNEISEKSEIFDDQFSVERPDGSNFTLKIRSTKLEDSAMYFCASSLPDRAATNEKLFFGSGTQLSVL.

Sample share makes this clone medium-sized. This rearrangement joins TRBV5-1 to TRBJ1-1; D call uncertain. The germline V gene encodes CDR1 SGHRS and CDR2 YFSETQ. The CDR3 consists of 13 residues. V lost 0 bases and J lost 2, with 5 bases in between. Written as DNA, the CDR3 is TGCGCCAGCAGCTTGGGACCAAACACTGAAGCTTTCTTT. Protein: CASSLGPNTEAFF.

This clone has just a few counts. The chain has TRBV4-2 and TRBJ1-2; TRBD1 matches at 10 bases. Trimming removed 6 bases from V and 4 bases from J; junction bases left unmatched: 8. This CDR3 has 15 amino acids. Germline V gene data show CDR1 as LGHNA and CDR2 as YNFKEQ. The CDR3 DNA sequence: TGTGCCAGCAGTCTGGGACAGGGGATGGGCTATGGCTACACCTTC. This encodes CASSLGQGMGYGYTF.

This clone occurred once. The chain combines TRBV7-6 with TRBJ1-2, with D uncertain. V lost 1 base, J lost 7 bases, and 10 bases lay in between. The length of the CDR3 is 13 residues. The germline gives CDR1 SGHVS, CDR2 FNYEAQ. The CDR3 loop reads CASSLDPSGGYTF. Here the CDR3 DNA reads TGTGCCAGCAGCTTAGACCCCTCAGGTGGCTACACCTTC. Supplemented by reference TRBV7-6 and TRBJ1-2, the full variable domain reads GAGVSQSPRYKVTKRGQDVALRCDPISGHVSLYWYRQALGQGPEFLTYFNYEAQQDKSGLPNDRFSAERPEGSISTLTIQRTEQRDSAMYRCASSLDPSGGYTFGSGTRLTVV.

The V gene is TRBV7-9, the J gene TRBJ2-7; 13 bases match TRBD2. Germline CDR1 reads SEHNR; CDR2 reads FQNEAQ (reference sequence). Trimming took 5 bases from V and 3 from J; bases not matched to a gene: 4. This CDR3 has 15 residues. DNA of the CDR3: TGTGCCAGCAGCGTTGGACTAGCGGGGGACTACGAGCAGTACTTC. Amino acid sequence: CASSVGLAGDYEQYF.

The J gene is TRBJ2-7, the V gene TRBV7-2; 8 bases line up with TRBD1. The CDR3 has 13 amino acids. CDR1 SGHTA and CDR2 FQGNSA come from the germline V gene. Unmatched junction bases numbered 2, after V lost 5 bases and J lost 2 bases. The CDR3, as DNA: TGTGCCAGCAGCGAGGGACAGGCCTACGAGCAGTACTTC. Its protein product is CASSEGQAYEQYF.

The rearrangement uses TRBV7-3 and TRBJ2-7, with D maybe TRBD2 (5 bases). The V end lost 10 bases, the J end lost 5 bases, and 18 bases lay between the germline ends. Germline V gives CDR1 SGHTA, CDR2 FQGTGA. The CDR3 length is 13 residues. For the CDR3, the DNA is TGTGCCAAAACGGAGGTTGGGCACCACGAGCAGTACTTC. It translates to CAKTEVGHHEQYF.

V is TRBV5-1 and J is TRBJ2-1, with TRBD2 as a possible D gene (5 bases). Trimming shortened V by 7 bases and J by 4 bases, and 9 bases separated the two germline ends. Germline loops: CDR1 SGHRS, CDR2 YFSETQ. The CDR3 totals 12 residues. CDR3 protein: CASGLQYNEQFF. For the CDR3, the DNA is TGCGCCAGCGGACTCCAATACAATGAGCAGTTCTTC.

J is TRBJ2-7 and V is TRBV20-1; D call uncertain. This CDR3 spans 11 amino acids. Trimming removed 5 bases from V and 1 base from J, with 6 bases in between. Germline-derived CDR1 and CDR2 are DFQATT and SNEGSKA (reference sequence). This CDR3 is CSAPLSYEQYF. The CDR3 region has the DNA TGCAGTGCTCCCCTGTCCTACGAGCAGTACTTC.

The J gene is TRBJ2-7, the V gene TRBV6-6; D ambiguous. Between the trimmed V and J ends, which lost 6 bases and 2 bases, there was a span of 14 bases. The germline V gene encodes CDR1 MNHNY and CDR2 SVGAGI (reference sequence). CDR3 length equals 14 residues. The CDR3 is CASRIQQQTYEQYF. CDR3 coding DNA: TGTGCCAGCAGGATACAGCAGCAAACCTACGAGCAGTACTTC.

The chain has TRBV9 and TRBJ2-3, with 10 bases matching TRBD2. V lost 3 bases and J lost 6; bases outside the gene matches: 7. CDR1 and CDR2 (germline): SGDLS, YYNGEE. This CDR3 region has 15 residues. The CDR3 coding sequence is TGTGCCAGCAGCGGACGGACTAGCGGTAGGGATACGCAGTATTTT. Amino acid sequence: CASSGRTSGRDTQYF.